These 21 T cell receptor beta chains came from one sample sequenced in a study of OX40 agonist ivuxolimab in advanced cancers. Clones were sequenced by immunoSEQ multiplex PCR, and TCRdb holds only the in-frame ones, with some missing. The sample records fewer than 15,000 clones, just under 90% being singletons. Source: CD4+ or CD8+ T cells sorted from blood, taken in a trial of the OX40 agonist ivuxolimab. The receptors were sampled from an adult with an advanced solid tumor such as melanoma, head and neck, liver or kidney cancer.

Comment on this clone: Other DNA sequences from this sample encode an identical CDR3 as well. The rearrangement links TRBV7-2 to TRBJ2-7; perhaps TRBD2 as D (6 bases). Germline V CDR1 and CDR2: SGHTA, FQGNSA. CDR3 length: 14 amino acids. V was trimmed by 5 bases and J by 2 bases, leaving 13 bases between them. The CDR3 spells CASSEGLKPYEQYF. Written as DNA, the CDR3 is TGTGCCAGCAGCGAGGGACTGAAGCCCTACGAGCAGTACTTC.

The chain carries TRBV7-9 and TRBJ1-1; D ambiguous. The CDR3 runs 13 residues. The V gene's germline CDR1 is SEHNR and CDR2 FQNEAQ (reference sequence). Trimming took 10 bases from V and 1 from J, leaving 13 bases between them. In DNA form, the CDR3 reads TGTGCCACCCAGATTACAACGAACACTGAAGCTTTCTTT. This codes for CATQITTNTEAFF. Full variable domain (outside the CDR3, taken from reference TRBV7-9 and TRBJ1-1): DTGVSQNPRHKITKRGQNVTFRCDPISEHNRLYWYRQTLGQGPEFLTYFQNEAQLEKSRLLSDRFSAERPKGSFSTLEIQRTEQGDSAMYLCATQITTNTEAFFGQGTRLTVV.

This clone occurred a few times. The V call is TRBV4-3, the J call TRBJ2-6, with D possibly being TRBD2 (6 bases). The V gene lost 1 base and the J gene lost 0 bases, with 7 bases spanning the gap. The V gene's germline CDR1 is LGHNA and CDR2 YSLEER. This CDR3 region has 16 residues. This CDR3 is CASSQAEGSGANVLTF. The CDR3 coding sequence is TGCGCCAGCAGCCAAGCGGAGGGCTCTGGGGCCAACGTCCTGACTTTC.

For this clone: The sample carries other DNA sequences with the same CDR3. This rearrangement joins TRBV19 to TRBJ2-7; D is uncertain. Germline values: CDR1 LNHDA, CDR2 SQIVND (reference sequence). There are 15 residues in the CDR3. Trimming shortened V by 3 bases and J by 0 bases, and 12 bases separated the two germline ends. The CDR3 loop reads CASSIPGSYSYEQYF. Here the CDR3 DNA reads TGTGCCAGTAGTATCCCAGGATCCTACTCCTACGAGCAGTACTTC.

The chain links TRBV5-1 to TRBJ1-5, with D unresolved. The CDR3 consists of 13 residues. The V end lost 0 bases, the J end lost 3 bases, and 4 bases lay between the germline ends. CDR1 and CDR2 from the germline V gene are SGHRS and YFSETQ. CDR3 nucleotides: TGCGCCAGCAGCTTGGGGGTCAATCAGCCCCAGCATTTT. Translation gives CASSLGVNQPQHF.

The chain is built from TRBV5-1 and TRBJ2-7; 12 nucleotides agree with TRBD1. The CDR3 runs 20 residues. The germline V gene encodes CDR1 SGHRS and CDR2 YFSETQ. Trimming cost V 0 bases and J 2 bases; bases outside gene matches: 15. The CDR3, as DNA: TGCGCCAGCAGCTTGGTCCACGGAGCGGGACAGGGGGCTCAAGCCTACGAGCAGTACTTC. Its translation is CASSLVHGAGQGAQAYEQYF.

The chain recombines TRBV7-9 with TRBJ1-1; weak D call: TRBD1 (5 bases). The CDR3 spans 16 residues. Germline CDR1 reads SEHNR; CDR2 reads FQNEAQ (reference sequence). V was trimmed by 10 bases and J by 1 base, leaving 22 bases between them. CDR3 nucleotides: TGTGCCAACCAGGGCCTAGAGGGGAGGCGGAACACTGAAGCTTTCTTT. It yields the protein CANQGLEGRRNTEAFF.

V gene TRBV19 combines with J gene TRBJ1-1, with D uncertain. The CDR3 length is 13 residues. Per germline, CDR1 LNHDA and CDR2 SQIVND (reference sequence). Trimming pared 1 base from V and 10 bases from J, leaving 13 bases between. CDR3 amino acids: CASSIADPLGAFF. CDR3 nucleotides: TGTGCCAGTAGTATAGCAGACCCTTTGGGAGCTTTCTTT.

The chain joins TRBV7-2 to TRBJ2-4; D gene uncertain. Germline-derived CDR1 and CDR2 are SGHTA and FQGNSA. The CDR3 is 15 residues long. Trimming removed 2 bases from V and 0 bases from J, with 8 bases in between. The CDR3 bases are TGTGCCAGCAGCTTACCGACTGCAGCCAAAAACATTCAGTACTTC. Amino acids: CASSLPTAAKNIQYF.

The V and J genes are TRBV28 and TRBJ1-1; D gene ambiguous. CDR3 length: 13 amino acids. Germline CDR1 and CDR2: MDHEN and SYDVKM. The V gene lost 10 bases and the J gene lost 1 base, with 13 bases spanning the gap. CDR3 in DNA: TGTGCCATTCTAAAGGAGCCGAACACTGAAGCTTTCTTT. Its translation is CAILKEPNTEAFF.

This chain links TRBV7-9 with TRBJ2-7; D remains unclear. The germline V gene has CDR1 SEHNR and CDR2 FQNEAQ (reference sequence). The CDR3 extends over 15 amino acids. V was clipped by 3 bases and J by 0 bases, with 12 bases between them. The DNA of the CDR3 is TGTGCCAGCAGCTTCGGGCCTACCGGCTCCTACGAGCAGTACTTC. Its translation is CASSFGPTGSYEQYF.

This clone appeared once. The chain uses TRBV7-2 and TRBJ1-1, with D hard to call. The V end lost 1 base, the J end lost 0 bases, and 6 bases lay between the germline ends. This CDR3 is 14 amino acids long. The germline gives CDR1 SGHTA, CDR2 FQGNSA. The DNA for the CDR3 is TGTGCCAGCAGCTTAGGCACCATGAACACTGAAGCTTTCTTT. Translating gives CASSLGTMNTEAFF. The whole variable domain, filled in from reference TRBV7-2 and TRBJ1-1, reads GAGVSQSPSNKVTEKGKDVELRCDPISGHTALYWYRQSLGQGLEFLIYFQGNSAPDKSGLPSDRFSAERTGGSVSTLTIQRTQQEDSAVYLCASSLGTMNTEAFFGQGTRLTVV.

In its sample, this clone was seen once. The chain carries TRBV5-5 and TRBJ2-1; D is possibly TRBD2 (6 bases). Germline-derived CDR1 and CDR2 are SGHKS and YYEKEE (reference sequence). CDR3 length equals 16 residues. Trimming stripped 0 bases from V and 3 bases from J, with 13 bases between. The CDR3 nucleotides are TGTGCCAGCAGCTTGGTATCAGTGGGGGGCTACAATGAGCAGTTCTTC. Residues: CASSLVSVGGYNEQFF.

This clone was detected only a few times. J is TRBJ2-1 and V is TRBV27; 10 bases fit TRBD2. The CDR3 has 17 amino acids. The V and J ends lost 10 bases and 1 base, in that order; junction bases with no gene match: 13. CDR1 and CDR2 from the germline V gene are MNHEY and SMNVEV (reference sequence). CDR3 DNA sequence: TGTGCCACATTCCCACTAGCGGGAAGGTATTCCTACAATGAGCAGTTCTTC. This gives the protein CATFPLAGRYSYNEQFF.

The V and J genes are TRBV29-1 and TRBJ2-2; the D is unclear. Trimming stripped 5 bases from V and 6 bases from J, with 7 bases between. There are 11 residues in the CDR3. The germline CDR1 and CDR2 sequences are SQVTM and ANQGSEA. The CDR3 sequence is CSVSLSGELFF. Written as DNA, the CDR3 is TGCAGCGTTTCTCTCTCCGGGGAGCTGTTTTTT.

The chain has TRBV11-3 and TRBJ2-1; D gene unclear. The ends were cut back, 2 bases at V and 7 bases at J, with 9 bases in the middle. CDR1 and CDR2 (germline): SGHNT, YENEEA. This CDR3 has 13 residues. For the CDR3, the DNA is TGTGCCAGCAGCTTAAACTGGCAAAATGAGCAGTTCTTC. Protein product: CASSLNWQNEQFF.

V gene TRBV9 combines with J gene TRBJ2-1; D call uncertain. Germline V gene sequence: CDR1 SGDLS, CDR2 YYNGEE. This CDR3 has 12 amino acids. V was shortened by 4 bases and J by 5 bases, with 7 bases between the two germline ends. As DNA, the CDR3 is TGTGCCAGCAGCCGCAGAGACAATGAGCAGTTCTTC. The encoded protein is CASSRRDNEQFF. The full variable domain, in which reference TRBV9 and TRBJ2-1 provide the parts outside the CDR3, is DSGVTQTPKHLITATGQRVTLRCSPRSGDLSVYWYQQSLDQGLQFLIQYYNGEERAKGNILERFSAQQFPDLHSELNLSSLELGDSALYFCASSRRDNEQFFGPGTRLTVL.

This clone turned up a few times. The chain uses TRBV19 and TRBJ2-3, with a possible D match to TRBD2 (6 bases). Trimming pared 6 bases from V and 3 bases from J, leaving 25 bases between. Germline V lookup: CDR1 LNHDA, CDR2 SQIVND (reference sequence). The CDR3 length is 18 residues. The CDR3 is CASSGGLSIVPWTDTQYF. The CDR3 coding sequence is TGTGCCAGTAGCGGGGGTTTGTCGATTGTGCCGTGGACAGATACGCAGTATTTT.

The chain couples TRBV5-6 to TRBJ2-5, with D possibly being TRBD2 (6 bases). V dropped 4 bases and J dropped 4 bases, with 17 bases sitting between them. CDR1 and CDR2 (germline): SGHDT, YYEEEE. The CDR3 is 15 amino acids. The CDR3 is CASSPRDLRGETQYF. DNA for the CDR3: TGTGCCAGCAGCCCCCGGGACTTGAGGGGAGAGACCCAGTACTTC.

This clone was detected a few times. The chain uses TRBV27 and TRBJ1-1; no reliable D call. V gave up 6 bases and J gave up 0 bases, with 5 bases separating them. The CDR3 totals 12 residues. Germline values: CDR1 MNHEY, CDR2 SMNVEV (reference sequence). The CDR3 DNA reads TGTGCCAGCAGGGACTTGAACACTGAAGCTTTCTTT. Translated: CASRDLNTEAFF.

This clone was seen a few times. The V and J genes are TRBV7-2 and TRBJ1-3; D is unclear. Germline V gives CDR1 SGHTA, CDR2 FQGNSA. This CDR3 is built from 14 residues. V was trimmed by 1 base and J by 4 bases, leaving 8 bases between them. CDR3 protein: CASSLVGLGNTIYF. The CDR3 DNA follows: TGTGCCAGCAGCTTAGTGGGGTTGGGAAACACCATATATTTT.